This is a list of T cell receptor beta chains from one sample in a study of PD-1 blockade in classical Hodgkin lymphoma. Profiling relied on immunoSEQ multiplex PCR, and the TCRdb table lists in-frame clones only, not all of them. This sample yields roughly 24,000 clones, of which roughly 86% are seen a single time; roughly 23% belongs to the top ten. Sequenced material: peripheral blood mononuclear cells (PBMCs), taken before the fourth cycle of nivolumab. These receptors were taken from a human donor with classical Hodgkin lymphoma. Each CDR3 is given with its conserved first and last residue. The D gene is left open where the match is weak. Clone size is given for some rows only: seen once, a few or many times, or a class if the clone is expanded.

TGTGCCACCAGCAGAGATCCCGGGGCGCAAGAGACCCAGTACTTC	CATSRDPGAQETQYF	TRBJ2-5	NA	TRBV15	NA
TGTGCCAGTAGTCCTGGTTCCTCCTACGAGCAGTACTTC	CASSPGSSYEQYF	TRBJ2-7	few	TRBV19	NA
TGCGCCAGCAGCCTCTACAGGGGGTATGTGGAGCTGTTTTTT	CASSLYRGYVELFF	TRBJ2-2	NA	TRBV5-1	TRBD1
TGTGCCAGCAGAAGCTCCTCCTCTGGAAACACCATATATTTT	CASRSSSSGNTIYF	TRBJ1-3	once	TRBV2	NA
TGTGCCAGCAGCCAAATAACAGGGGGCGCAGGGAATACGCAGTATTTT	CASSQITGGAGNTQYF	TRBJ2-3	NA	TRBV5-4	TRBD1
TGTGCCAGCAGCTCGAAGCGACAGGACTATGGCTACACCTTC	CASSSKRQDYGYTF	TRBJ1-2	once	TRBV5-6	NA
TGTGCCAGCAGTCCCGGGACACTTACAAAAGCTTTCTTT	CASSPGTLTKAFF	TRBJ1-1	once	TRBV28	NA
TGCGCCAGCAGCTTGGCAGGTCCCCCCTACGAGCAGTACTTC	CASSLAGPPYEQYF	TRBJ2-7	NA	TRBV5-1	NA
TGCGCCAGCTGTTCGGGGGTCCGAGGAGACACCGGGGAGCTGTTTTTT	CASCSGVRGDTGELFF	TRBJ2-2	NA	TRBV4-1	NA
TGCGCCAGCAGTGGTCAGATTTCCACCGGGGAGCTGTTTTTT	CASSGQISTGELFF	TRBJ2-2	NA	TRBV10-1	NA
TGTGCCAGCAGCAGACTAAACTTCGATAGCAATCAGCCCCAGCATTTT	CASSRLNFDSNQPQHF	TRBJ1-5	NA	TRBV2	NA
TGTGCCAGCAGTTTATCCAAACAGGGGTCTTTGAGGACTGAAGCTTTCTTT	CASSLSKQGSLRTEAFF	TRBJ1-1	NA	TRBV28	TRBD1
TGTGCCAGTAGCCCTCGGGCCCCCACCGGGGAGCTGTTTTTT	CASSPRAPTGELFF	TRBJ2-2	NA	TRBV19	NA
TGCAGCGTTGAAGGGGGTTCCGGGAGACCAGGGTACGAGCAGTACTTC	CSVEGGSGRPGYEQYF	TRBJ2-7	NA	TRBV29-1	NA
TGTGCCACCAGCAGCGGACAGGGACCGAAGGAGACCCAGTACTTC	CATSSGQGPKETQYF	TRBJ2-5	once	TRBV15	TRBD1
TGTGCCACCAGCAGAGTCCTTGAGGGGGCCGAGCCCCAGCATTTT	CATSRVLEGAEPQHF	TRBJ1-5	NA	TRBV15	TRBD1
TGTGCCAGCAGTGAGCGGGGAGGGGGCGCGGGGGCCAACGTCCTGACTTTC	CASSERGGGAGANVLTF	TRBJ2-6	NA	TRBV2	NA
TGTGCCAGCAGCTTATGTGGCCACCACCAAGAGACCCAGTACTTC	CASSLCGHHQETQYF	TRBJ2-5	NA	TRBV11-3	NA
TGCGCCAGCAGCCAAGCGGCAGGACGTGCTAGCGATGAGCAGTTCTTC	CASSQAAGRASDEQFF	TRBJ2-1	few	TRBV4-1	NA
TGTGCCACCAGAGGGGGGGGCAACGAGCAGTACTTC	CATRGGGNEQYF	TRBJ2-7	NA	TRBV2	NA
TGTGCCAGTAGTATAGGGGGCGATGGGAGGAGCTCCTACAATGAGCAGTTCTTC	CASSIGGDGRSSYNEQFF	TRBJ2-1	NA	TRBV19	NA
TGCAGCGTCGCCGGGACTAGCTCAGGCAATGAGCAGTTCTTC	CSVAGTSSGNEQFF	TRBJ2-1	NA	TRBV29-1	TRBD2
TGTGCCAGCAGCTTGGGAGGGGGAAGGACCGGGGAGCTGTTTTTT	CASSLGGGRTGELFF	TRBJ2-2	few	TRBV5-6	NA
TGTGCCAGCAGTCGGGGAATAGCCGAGCAGTACTTC	CASSRGIAEQYF	TRBJ2-7	NA	TRBV28	NA
TGCGCCAGCTGCAACCGGACAGGGAAAGCCGGGGAGCTGTTTTTT	CASCNRTGKAGELFF	TRBJ2-2	NA	TRBV5-1	TRBD1
TGTGCCTCAGCAACAATTCGCAGGACTAGTATAACAGATACGCAGTATTTT	CASATIRRTSITDTQYF	TRBJ2-3	NA	TRBV2	TRBD2
TGTGCCAGCAGCCCCGCAGAGGGCTGGTATGGCTACACCTTC	CASSPAEGWYGYTF	TRBJ1-2	NA	TRBV7-9	NA
TGCGCCAGCAGCTCGCAGACCTCGAACACTGAAGCTTTCTTT	CASSSQTSNTEAFF	TRBJ1-1	NA	TRBV5-1	NA
TGCAGCGCCTGGACAGGCGGCACCGGGGAGCTGTTTTTT	CSAWTGGTGELFF	TRBJ2-2	NA	TRBV29-1	TRBD1
TGTGTACTTTGTGGGGCCCCCGCCGGGGAACCCCAGTACTTC	CVLCGAPAGEPQYF	TRBJ2-5	NA	TRBV6-7	NA
TGCAGCGTGGGGAGTTGGGACAGGGGGGGCTACACCTTC	CSVGSWDRGGYTF	TRBJ1-2	NA	TRBV29-1	TRBD1
TGTGCCAGCAGTGGGACTGGAAAGGGGGAAGCTTTCTTT	CASSGTGKGEAFF	TRBJ1-1	once	TRBV6-1	NA
TGCGCCAGCAGCCAAGACGTCCTAGCGGCGAACACCGGGGAGCTGTTTTTT	CASSQDVLAANTGELFF	TRBJ2-2	NA	TRBV4-1	TRBD2
TGTGCCAGCAGTAAAAAAGAGACCCAGTACTTC	CASSKKETQYF	TRBJ2-5	NA	TRBV6-5	NA
TGTGCCTGGAGTGTACCGACAGGGGGAGGTGAGACCCAGTACTTC	CAWSVPTGGGETQYF	TRBJ2-5	NA	TRBV30	TRBD1
TGTGCCAGCAGTTATTCCACAGGGGAAGCTAATGAAAAACTGTTTTTT	CASSYSTGEANEKLFF	TRBJ1-4	NA	TRBV6-6	TRBD1
TGTGCCAGCAGCAAGAGGGACAGGAGCTCCTACGAGCAGTACTTC	CASSKRDRSSYEQYF	TRBJ2-7	NA	TRBV6-6	TRBD1
TGTGCCAGCTCACGCGTGGGGCAGGCTCCCTACGAGCAGTACTTC	CASSRVGQAPYEQYF	TRBJ2-7	NA	TRBV18	NA
TGTGCCAGCAGCCGTGGGGACAAAGATACGCAGTATTTT	CASSRGDKDTQYF	TRBJ2-3	NA	TRBV9	NA
TGCAGCATCCAAAACAGACAGGGAACCTATGGCTACACCTTC	CSIQNRQGTYGYTF	TRBJ1-2	NA	TRBV29-1	TRBD1
TGTGCCAGCAGTACTCCGAAGGGTCCTTCCTACGAGCAGTACTTC	CASSTPKGPSYEQYF	TRBJ2-7	NA	TRBV4-2	NA
TGTGCCAGTAGTGACGGGACAGGGGATAGCAATCAGCCCCAGCATTTT	CASSDGTGDSNQPQHF	TRBJ1-5	NA	TRBV19	TRBD1
TGTGCCAGCAGTTTAAGAGAGGGAAACTACTATGGCTACACCTTC	CASSLREGNYYGYTF	TRBJ1-2	NA	TRBV27	NA
TGCGCCAGCAGCCAAGGAGGGGACATTCAGTACTTC	CASSQGGDIQYF	TRBJ2-4	NA	TRBV4-1	NA
TGTGCCAGTAGTATTTTTAGCGGTTCCGAGCAGTACTTC	CASSIFSGSEQYF	TRBJ2-7	NA	TRBV19	NA
TGTGCCAGCAGCCAACTGACAGGGAGGTATGGCTACACCTTC	CASSQLTGRYGYTF	TRBJ1-2	NA	TRBV2	TRBD1
TGTGCCAGCAGCCGGGGCCGGCCTAACACTGAAGCTTTCTTT	CASSRGRPNTEAFF	TRBJ1-1	NA	TRBV27	NA
TGCGCCAGCAGCAAAGGACAGGGGGCGCCGACAGATACGCAGTATTTT	CASSKGQGAPTDTQYF	TRBJ2-3	NA	TRBV5-1	TRBD1